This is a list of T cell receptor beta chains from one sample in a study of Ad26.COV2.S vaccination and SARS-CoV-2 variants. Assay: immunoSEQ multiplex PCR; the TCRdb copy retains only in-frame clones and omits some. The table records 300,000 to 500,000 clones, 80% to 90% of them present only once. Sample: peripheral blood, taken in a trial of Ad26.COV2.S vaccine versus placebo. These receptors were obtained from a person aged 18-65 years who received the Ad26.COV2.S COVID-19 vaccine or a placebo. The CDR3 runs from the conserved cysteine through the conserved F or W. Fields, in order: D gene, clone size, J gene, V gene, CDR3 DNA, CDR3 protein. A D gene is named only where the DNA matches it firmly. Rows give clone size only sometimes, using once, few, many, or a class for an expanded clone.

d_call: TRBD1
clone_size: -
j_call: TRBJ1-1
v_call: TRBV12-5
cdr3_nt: TGTGCTAGTGGTTTGGTTATTTCAGGGGGGAACACTGAAGCTTTCTTT
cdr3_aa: CASGLVISGGNTEAFF

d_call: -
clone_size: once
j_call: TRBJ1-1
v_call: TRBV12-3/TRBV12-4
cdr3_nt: TGTGCCAGCAGTTTAATGAGGACCACTGAAGCTTTCTTT
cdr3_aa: CASSLMRTTEAFF

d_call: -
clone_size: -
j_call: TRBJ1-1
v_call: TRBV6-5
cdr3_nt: TGTGCCAGCAGTTACAATGGGATCGTTGGGAACACTGAAGCTTTCTTT
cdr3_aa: CASSYNGIVGNTEAFF

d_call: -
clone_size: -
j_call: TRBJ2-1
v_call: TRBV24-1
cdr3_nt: TGTGCCACCAGTGATTCGCGGATCAATGAGCAGTTCTTC
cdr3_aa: CATSDSRINEQFF

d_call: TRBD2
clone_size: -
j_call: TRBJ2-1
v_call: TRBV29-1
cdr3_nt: TGCAGCGTTGCCGGCGGGGGCAATGAGCAGTTCTTC
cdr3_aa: CSVAGGGNEQFF

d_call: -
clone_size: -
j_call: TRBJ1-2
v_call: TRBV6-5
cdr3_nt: TGTGCCAGCAGGCCGAACAGGGAATGGGGCTACACCTTC
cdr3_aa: CASRPNREWGYTF

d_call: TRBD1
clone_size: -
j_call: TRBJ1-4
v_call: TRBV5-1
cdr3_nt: TGCGCCAGCAGCACGGGACAGGGGAACGAAAAACTGTTTTTT
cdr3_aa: CASSTGQGNEKLFF

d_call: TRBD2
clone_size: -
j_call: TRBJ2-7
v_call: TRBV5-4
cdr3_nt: TGTGCCAGCAGCTTGTCGGGAGGCGGAGTCTCCTACGAGCAGTACTTC
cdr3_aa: CASSLSGGGVSYEQYF

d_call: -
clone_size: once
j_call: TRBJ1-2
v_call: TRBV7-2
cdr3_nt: TGTGCCAGCAGCACCGGGACCTTCTATGGCTACACCTTC
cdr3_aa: CASSTGTFYGYTF

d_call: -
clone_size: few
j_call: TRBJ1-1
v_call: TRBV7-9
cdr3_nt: TGTGCCAGCAGTTTCCAGGGTTCGACTGAAGCTTTCTTT
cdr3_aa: CASSFQGSTEAFF

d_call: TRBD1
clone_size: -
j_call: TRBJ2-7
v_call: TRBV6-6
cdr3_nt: TGTGCCAGCACCCGCGGACAGGGGGGAACCTACGAGCAGTACTTC
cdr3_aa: CASTRGQGGTYEQYF

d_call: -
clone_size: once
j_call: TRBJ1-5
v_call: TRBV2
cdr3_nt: TGTGCCAGCAGTGGAGACAGGCAAAATTATAGCAATCAGCCCCAGCATTTT
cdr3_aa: CASSGDRQNYSNQPQHF

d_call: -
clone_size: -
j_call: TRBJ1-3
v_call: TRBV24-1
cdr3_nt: TGTGCCACCAGGGGAGGAGGAAACACCATATATTTT
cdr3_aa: CATRGGGNTIYF

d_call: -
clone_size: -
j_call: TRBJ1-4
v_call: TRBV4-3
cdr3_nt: TGCGCCAGCAGCCAAGGGGGCACCAGCCGCGGAAAACTGTTTTTT
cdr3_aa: CASSQGGTSRGKLFF

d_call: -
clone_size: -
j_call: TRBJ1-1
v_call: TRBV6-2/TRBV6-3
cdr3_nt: TGTGCCAGCAGTTACACCCACGTGCAGGGTTGGGCTTTCTTT
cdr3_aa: CASSYTHVQGWAFF

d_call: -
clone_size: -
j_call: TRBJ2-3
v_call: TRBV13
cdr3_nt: TGTGCCAGCAGCTTACAGGAAGATACGCAGTATTTT
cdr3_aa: CASSLQEDTQYF

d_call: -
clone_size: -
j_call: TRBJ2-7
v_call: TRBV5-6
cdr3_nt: TGTGCCAGCAGCTTGGGGGGTGGTTACGAGCAGTACTTC
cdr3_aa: CASSLGGGYEQYF

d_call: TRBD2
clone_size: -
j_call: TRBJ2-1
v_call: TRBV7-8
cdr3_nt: TGTGCCAGCAGCTTCAGCGGGGGGTCAAACAATGAGCAGTTCTTC
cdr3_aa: CASSFSGGSNNEQFF

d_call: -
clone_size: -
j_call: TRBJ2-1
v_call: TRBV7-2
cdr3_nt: TGTGCCAGCAGCCCGTTGGCGGGGTACAATGAGCAGTTCTTC
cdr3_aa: CASSPLAGYNEQFF

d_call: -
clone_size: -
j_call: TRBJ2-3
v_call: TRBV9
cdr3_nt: TGTGCCAGCAGCCGCCCTAGCGGCACAGATACGCAGTATTTT
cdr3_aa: CASSRPSGTDTQYF

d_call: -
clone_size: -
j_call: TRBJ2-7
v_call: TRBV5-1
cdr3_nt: TGCGCCAGCAGCCCCCTGGGGACCACCATTAGGCAGTACTTC
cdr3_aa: CASSPLGTTIRQYF

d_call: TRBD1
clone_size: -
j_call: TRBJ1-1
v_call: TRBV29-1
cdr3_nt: TGCAGCGCTAAGACAGGGGGCTGGACTGAAGCTTTCTTT
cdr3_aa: CSAKTGGWTEAFF

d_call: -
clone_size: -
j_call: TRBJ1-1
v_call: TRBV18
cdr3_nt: TGTGCCAGCTCACCATTTTCGGGGTCTGAAGCTTTCTTT
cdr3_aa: CASSPFSGSEAFF

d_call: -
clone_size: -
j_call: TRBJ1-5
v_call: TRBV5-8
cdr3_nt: TGTGCCAGCAGTCACCAGGGGAGTGGCCTTATTAGCAATCAGCCCCAGCATTTT
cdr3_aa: CASSHQGSGLISNQPQHF

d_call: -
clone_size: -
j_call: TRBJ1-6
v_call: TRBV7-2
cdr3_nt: TGTGCCAGCAGCTCCCAGTATAATTCACCCCTCCACTTT
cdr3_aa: CASSSQYNSPLHF

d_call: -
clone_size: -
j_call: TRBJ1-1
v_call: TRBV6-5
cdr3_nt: TGTGCCAGCACCATCTCCGCCGTGAACACTGAAGCTTTCTTT
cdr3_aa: CASTISAVNTEAFF